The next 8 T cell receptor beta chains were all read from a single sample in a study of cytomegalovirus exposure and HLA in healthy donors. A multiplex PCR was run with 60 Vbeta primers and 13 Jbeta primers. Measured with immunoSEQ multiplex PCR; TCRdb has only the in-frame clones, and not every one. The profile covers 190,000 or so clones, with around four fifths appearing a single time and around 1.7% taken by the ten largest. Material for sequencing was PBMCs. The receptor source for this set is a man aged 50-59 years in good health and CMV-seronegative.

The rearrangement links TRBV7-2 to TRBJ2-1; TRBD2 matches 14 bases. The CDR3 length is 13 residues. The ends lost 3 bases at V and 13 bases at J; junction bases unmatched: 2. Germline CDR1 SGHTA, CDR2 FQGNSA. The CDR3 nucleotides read TGTGCCAGCAGCTTGGGACTAGCGGGGGTACAGTTCTTC. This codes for CASSLGLAGVQFF.

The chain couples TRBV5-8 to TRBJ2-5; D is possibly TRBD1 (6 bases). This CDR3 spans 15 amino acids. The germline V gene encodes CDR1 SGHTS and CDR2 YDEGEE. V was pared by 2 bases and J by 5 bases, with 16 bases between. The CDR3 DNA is TGTGCCAGCAGCTTCGGCAGGGGATTTCCCGAGACCCAGTACTTC. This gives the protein CASSFGRGFPETQYF.

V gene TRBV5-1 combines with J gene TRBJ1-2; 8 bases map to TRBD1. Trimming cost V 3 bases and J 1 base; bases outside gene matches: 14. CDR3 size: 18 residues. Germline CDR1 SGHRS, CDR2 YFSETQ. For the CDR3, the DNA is TGCGCCAGCAGCTCGGGGCAGGGGGCAAGCAGGGGTAACTATGGCTACACCTTC. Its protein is CASSSGQGASRGNYGYTF.

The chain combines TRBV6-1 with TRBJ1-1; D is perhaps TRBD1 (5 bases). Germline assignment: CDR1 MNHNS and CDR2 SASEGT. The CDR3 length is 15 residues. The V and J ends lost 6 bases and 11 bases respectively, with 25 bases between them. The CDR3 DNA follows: TGTGCCAGCAGAGAACCTGGGAGGGACCAGCCAGGGGCTTTCTTT. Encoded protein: CASREPGRDQPGAFF.

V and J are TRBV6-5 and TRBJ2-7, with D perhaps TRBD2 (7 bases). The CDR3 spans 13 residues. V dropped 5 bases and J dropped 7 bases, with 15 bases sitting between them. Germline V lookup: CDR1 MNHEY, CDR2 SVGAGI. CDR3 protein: CASSTAGAWEQYF. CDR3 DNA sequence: TGTGCCAGCAGTACGGCGGGGGCGTGGGAGCAGTACTTC.

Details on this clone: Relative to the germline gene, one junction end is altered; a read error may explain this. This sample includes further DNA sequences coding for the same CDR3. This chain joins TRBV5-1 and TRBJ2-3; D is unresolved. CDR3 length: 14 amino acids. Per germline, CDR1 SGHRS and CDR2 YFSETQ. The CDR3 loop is CASSLGKSTDTQYF. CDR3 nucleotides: TGCGCAAGCAGCTTGGGTAAAAGCACAGATACGCAGTATTTT.

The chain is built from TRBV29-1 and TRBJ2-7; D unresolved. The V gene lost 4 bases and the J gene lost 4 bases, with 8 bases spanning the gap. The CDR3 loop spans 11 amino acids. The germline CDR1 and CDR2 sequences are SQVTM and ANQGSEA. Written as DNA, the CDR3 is TGCAGCGTTGTTTCCTTTTACGAGCAGTACTTC. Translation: CSVVSFYEQYF.

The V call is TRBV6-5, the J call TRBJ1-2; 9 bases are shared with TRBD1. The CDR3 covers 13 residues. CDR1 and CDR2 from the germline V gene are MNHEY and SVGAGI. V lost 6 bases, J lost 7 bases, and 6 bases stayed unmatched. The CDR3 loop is CASRLGTGLGYTF. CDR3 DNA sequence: TGTGCCAGCAGACTCGGGACAGGGCTTGGCTACACCTTC.